The entry below describes one T cell receptor (beta chain). Its binding antigen is unknown. Per-nucleotide qualities are absent, and no much larger clonotype sits a single base away. The cohort comprised 666 healthy bone marrow donors. Cohort members were all nominally healthy when sampled, although unrecorded immune exposures were likely present. CMV serostatus was recorded as positive for roughly 290 and negative for about 55% of the roughly 670 cohort members, whereas no CMV serostatus was recorded for the donor in question. A peripheral blood sample was collected from each donor, and TCR beta sequencing was performed on peripheral blood mononuclear cells. Genomic DNA was extracted from the blood cell samples with the Qiagen DNeasy Blood Extraction Kit. The source of the sample is a study of cytomegalovirus exposure and HLA in healthy donors (dated 2017 in TCRdb). In the study overall: In an earlier analysis of approximately 500 of the donors, 250 to 350 Gb of sequence data and some 120 million unique TCR beta sequences from about 180 million T cells were reported. Besides the first cohort of roughly 640 subjects, a separate validation cohort made up of 120 different subjects was used. Rather than using new phenotypic data, the later analysis identified candidate immune exposures from TCR beta sequences and from how often those sequences occurred across donors. In an earlier analysis of 500 to 650 of the donors, high-throughput TCR beta sequencing was used to judge whether each TCR beta V gene segment behaved as functional or pseudogenic. Alongside the repertoire data, information on donor age, sex, ethnicity and CMV serostatus was compiled. The number of typed donors differed by locus: roughly 629-630 for A, B, C, DRB1 and DQB1; some 540 for DQA1; approximately 610 for DPA1; and around 470 for DPB1. Among a few hundred genotyped donors of the cohort, an average of about 240,000 unique TCR beta nucleotide sequences were sequenced per donor, about a sixth of them non-productive. A later analysis re-analyzed previously published TCR beta repertoires from 650 to 800 donors and added high-resolution HLA genotyping to study TCR occurrence patterns. High-throughput TCR immunosequencing, statistical association of individual TCRs with disease status, and machine learning were combined to predict cytomegalovirus infection status. All discovery cohort repertoires had been generated using a single sequencing platform. Using immunosequencing, the study profiled T cell repertoires from fewer than 850 subjects and related those repertoires to cytomegalovirus serostatus. Genome-wide SNP genotypes for about 65% of the roughly 670 donors were used in a later genetic analysis, which treated that subset as a discovery cohort. Among the roughly 370 genotyped donors, around 81% belonged to the genetic ancestry cluster associated with self-reported Caucasian donors. HLA typing included class I and class II loci at four-digit resolution. The study aimed to test whether signatures of past pathogen exposure could be identified by cataloging public T cell receptors. Approximately 310 gigabases of sequencing data and tens of millions of unique TCR sequences were included in an early release covering 500 to 750 HLA-typed donors. Four or five DR-DQ haplotypes were treated as single units for association and clustering because of strong linkage in the cohort.

The CDR3 spans 14 residues, from the cysteine through the phenylalanine. Only the CDR3 DNA is retained, 42 bases long and in frame from the first base. Via the germline V gene (reference sequence), CDR1 is SEHNR and CDR2 FQNEAQ. V is cut back by 5 bases and J by 1 base, with 3 bases in the junction unmatched. Library method: the immunoSEQ multiplex PCR assay. The multiplex PCR relied on a mix of 60 forward primers for TCR Vbeta segments and 13 reverse primers for TCR Jbeta segments. Amplification of the CDR3 region of rearranged TCR beta genes was performed with a multiplex PCR assay on genomic DNA. Amplified TCR beta libraries were sequenced as 87-base-pair reads on the Illumina HiSeq System. As for how the authors treated the data: In a later analysis, 70 million to 95 million unique TCR beta chains were counted across the approximately 640 repertoires, and around 11 million of these chains were shared by at least two donors. Raw reads were error-corrected and collapsed into unique sequences with a nearest-neighbor algorithm that merged closely related sequences to remove PCR and sequencing errors. V, D and J gene segments were assigned by aligning CDR3 sequences to IMGT reference sequences. For a sequence to be retained, a match of at least six nucleotides to both a V gene segment and a J gene segment was required. A rearrangement counted as productive if the CDR3 had no stop codons and remained in frame with V and J, and every other rearrangement counted as non-productive. CDR3 was defined by IMGT convention, running from the second conserved V-encoded cysteine to the conserved J-encoded phenylalanine. The earlier analysis of about 530 of the donors excluded any sequence lacking an unambiguous match to a single V gene segment. In an earlier analysis of some 590 of the donors, a V segment was called functional when productive rearrangements were above 56.7%, and segregating when the standard deviation between donors exceeded 5%. A statistical classification framework was built to diagnose cytomegalovirus status from the catalog of TCR beta chain sequences. In a later analysis, V and J genes were assigned by comparing TCR nucleotide sequences against IMGT/GENE-DB human TR gene sequences. The TCRdist pipeline was used in a later analysis to assign CDR3 sequences and most-parsimonious VDJ recombination scenarios. In a later analysis, each TCR beta chain was defined by its CDR3 amino acid sequence together with its V-gene family, and reads lacking a unique V-gene family were excluded. To address suspected cross-contamination and a sequencing artifact, a later analysis removed over 500 highly shared, low-generation-probability nucleotide sequences. In a later analysis, a clonal expansion index for each public chain was calculated from normalized within-repertoire ranks of inferred template counts. In a later analysis, generation probabilities were computed using a VDJ recombination model fitted to out-of-frame rearrangements, and the results were checked against IGoR. Hypergeometric tests were used in a later analysis to score TCR-TCR, TCR-HLA and TCR-CMV co-occurrence, with a repertoire-size bias correction applied to the TCR pairs. To estimate false discovery rates, a later analysis permuted the HLA or CMV assignments 20 times. In a later analysis, co-occurring TCRs were grouped using DBSCAN, and TCRdist sequence similarity was added for clustering within HLA-allele-positive subsets. Repertoires with fewer than 30,000 or more than 120,000 public chains, plus five repertoires with anomalous nucleotide sharing, were excluded from co-occurrence clustering. Imported from immuneACCESS, the table was reduced by TCRdb to in-frame sequences with V and J called. These copies leave out some clones; in studies compared against another copy, an unresolved V gene accounts for under half, and the cause of the remainder is not known. The D gene and trimming were derived from the DNA, and the V and J assignments and clone size from that table. The sample table lists about 130,000 clones, approximately 61% of them with a count of one. The leading ten clones occupy roughly 1.7% of the sample.

The investigation overall reported the following: A later analysis reported that several top co-occurrence clusters appeared linked to parvovirus B19, influenza, CMV and Epstein-Barr virus. For the cohort, immune exposure information was limited to CMV serostatus. Because HLA typing was unavailable for some donors at each locus, only the typed subset was used in association tests. The authors suggested that the approach could potentially be extended to other disease states and immunological phenotypes. A later genetic analysis reported fewer N-insertions in productive TCRs among donors in an Asian-associated ancestry cluster than the roughly 700-donor mean. The cohort was sequenced for TCR beta chains only, and without alpha or paired-chain data the features that could be detected were limited. Some IMGT-functional V segments, including TRBV6-2 and TRBV6-3, could not be distinguished by the 87-base-pair reads and were therefore excluded. At a false discovery rate of 0.05, a later analysis linked about 17,000 TCR beta sequences to specific HLA alleles. Sequencing depth was assumed to be roughly uniform across donors in the presence/absence analyses, though that assumption may not hold. Across donors, most TCR sequences were observed very rarely, whereas some public TCRs were present in many individuals. Three of the identified cytomegalovirus-associated TCR beta chains were confirmed in vitro to be specific for cytomegalovirus antigens. In both the original and validation cohorts, the classifier was reported to diagnose cytomegalovirus status with high specificity and sensitivity. V-gene and J-gene trimming of TCR beta chains was associated with a missense DCLRE1C variant in a later genetic analysis, and the association was replicated in an independent cohort. Around 16 rarely observed V segments, including chromosome 9 orphons, were excluded from the earlier analysis of several hundred of the donors because counts were too low. In the study, some 160 TCR beta chains were listed as associated with cytomegalovirus. Linkage disequilibrium might explain the correlated functional status among segregating V segments, but an unknown experimental factor could not be ruled out. A further reported finding was that TCR beta sequences accurately predicted the HLA-A and HLA-B alleles for most subjects in the first cohort. In a later analysis, HLA-associated TCR beta chains were found to be more clonally expanded and to have lower generation probabilities than equally common non-associated chains. A group of highly shared sequence variants was considered likely to be a technical artifact of the sequencing pipeline. In a later analysis, TCR association rates were found to vary across HLA loci, with the most associated TCRs seen for DRB1 alleles and the fewest for HLA-C alleles. When HLA alleles, especially DR and DQ, strongly co-occurred, attributing TCR associations to individual alleles was difficult. In a later analysis, most CMV-associated TCR beta chains were found to appear HLA-restricted, with HLA associations seemingly driven largely by CMV exposure. An earlier analysis of approximately 540 of the donors showed that most TCR beta V segments appeared in productive rearrangements either about 87% or about 30% of the time, which broadly matched IMGT annotations.

Material: PBMCs. The chain is made from TRBV7-9 and TRBJ1-1; 8 bases in between match TRBD1. The sequence was collected from a human donor in good health. The CDR3 is CASSRQGANTEAFF. The DNA sequence is TGTGCCAGCAGCCGCCAGGGGGCGAACACTGAAGCTTTCTTT.